These 8 T cell receptor beta chains were all obtained from the same sample, sequenced in a study of blood T cell repertoires in COVID-19. The table came from immunoSEQ multiplex PCR; TCRdb's copy has only in-frame clones and leaves some out. This sample has roughly 380,000 clones, with 70% to 85% found just once. Sequencing was carried out using peripheral blood. Receptors were obtained from a human donor with acute or convalescent COVID-19. The donor label of this sample is uncertain.

This clone was observed a few times. The same CDR3 can be traced to other DNA sequences in this sample. The rearrangement uses TRBV28 and TRBJ1-1, with D unresolved. This CDR3 is built from 12 residues. The V end lost 1 base, the J end lost 5 bases, and 5 bases lay between the germline ends. Germline CDR1 and CDR2: MDHEN and SYDVKM. The CDR3 coding sequence is TGTGCCAGCAGTTTATCGCAGACTGAAGCTTTCTTT. As protein: CASSLSQTEAFF.

This chain uses TRBV30 with TRBJ1-2; tentatively, D is TRBD1 (6 bases). The germline V gene encodes CDR1 GTSNPN and CDR2 SVGIG (reference sequence). The CDR3 is made up of 14 amino acids. Trimming removed 1 base at V and 6 bases at J, with 15 bases between. CDR3 amino acids: CAWSEGGTFDGYTF. The CDR3, as DNA: TGTGCCTGGAGTGAGGGGGGGACGTTCGATGGCTACACCTTC.

The rearrangement uses TRBV7-9 and TRBJ1-2, with D unresolved. Between the trimmed V and J ends, which lost 7 bases and 6 bases, there was a span of 9 bases. The CDR3 length is 11 residues. The germline gives CDR1 SEHNR, CDR2 FQNEAQ (reference sequence). Written as DNA, the CDR3 is TGTGCCAGCACCCTTGGAGATGGCTACACCTTC. Encoded protein: CASTLGDGYTF.

The rearrangement uses TRBV3-1 (or the pseudogene TRBV3-2) and TRBJ2-1, with 7 bases identical to TRBD1. The CDR3 consists of 15 residues. V lost 6 bases to trimming and J lost 1 base; unmatched junction nucleotides: 6. Germline lookup yields CDR1 LGHDT and CDR2 YNNKEL (reference sequence). The CDR3: CASSRRQGSYNEQFF. The DNA for the CDR3 is TGTGCCAGCAGTCGACGACAGGGATCCTACAATGAGCAGTTCTTC.

V and J are TRBV6-5 and TRBJ1-6; 8 bases agree with TRBD1. The J segment lost 5 bases and the V segment lost 6 bases, leaving 6 bases of the junction unmatched. CDR3 length: 15 amino acids. Germline values: CDR1 MNHEY, CDR2 SVGAGI. The CDR3 protein is CASSVQGGHNSPLHF. The CDR3 DNA reads TGTGCCAGCAGCGTACAGGGGGGCCATAATTCACCCCTCCACTTT.

This clone came up once. The chain uses TRBV30 and TRBJ2-1; 7 bases line up with TRBD2. CDR1 and CDR2 from the germline V gene are GTSNPN and SVGIG (reference sequence). With 2 bases clipped from V and 7 bases from J, the junction kept 11 bases outside the gene matches. The CDR3 consists of 15 residues. CDR3 in amino acids: CAWSPPGGSGNEQFF. CDR3 nucleotides: TGTGCCTGGAGTCCCCCCGGGGGGTCGGGGAATGAGCAGTTCTTC. Full variable domain (outside the CDR3, taken from reference TRBV30 and TRBJ2-1): SQTIHQWPATLVQPVGSPLSLECTVEGTSNPNLYWYRQAAGRGLQLLFYSVGIGQISSEVPQNLSASRPQDRQFILSSKKLLLSDSGFYLCAWSPPGGSGNEQFFGPGTRLTVL.

The chain has TRBV28 and TRBJ1-6; weak D call: TRBD1 (5 bases). The V and J ends lost 6 bases and 7 bases respectively, with 10 bases between them. The CDR3 spans 13 residues. In germline, CDR1 is MDHEN, CDR2 SYDVKM. The CDR3 here is CASRQVLNSPLHF. CDR3 coding DNA: TGTGCCAGCAGACAGGTACTGAATTCACCCCTCCACTTT.

This chain connects TRBV5-4 to TRBJ2-1, with TRBD2 as a possible D gene (5 bases). The germline V gene encodes CDR1 SGHNT and CDR2 YYREEE (reference sequence). The germline V and J ends were trimmed by 0 bases and 4 bases, with 11 bases remaining between them. CDR3 length equals 15 residues. The CDR3 coding sequence is TGTGCCAGCAGCTTGGATCCGGGATCTTACAATGAGCAGTTCTTC. This encodes CASSLDPGSYNEQFF.